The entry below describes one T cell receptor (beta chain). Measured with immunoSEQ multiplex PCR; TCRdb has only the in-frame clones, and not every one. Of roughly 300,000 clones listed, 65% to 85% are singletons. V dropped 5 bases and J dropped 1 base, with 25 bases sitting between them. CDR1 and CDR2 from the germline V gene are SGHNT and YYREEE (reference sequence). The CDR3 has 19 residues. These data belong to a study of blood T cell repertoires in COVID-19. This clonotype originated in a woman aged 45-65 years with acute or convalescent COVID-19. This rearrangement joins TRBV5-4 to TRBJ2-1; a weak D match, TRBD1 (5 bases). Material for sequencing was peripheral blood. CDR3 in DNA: TGTGCCAGCAGGTCGTTGACAGTGTCCAAGAAAGATTCCTACAATGAGCAGTTCTTC. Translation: CASRSLTVSKKDSYNEQFF.